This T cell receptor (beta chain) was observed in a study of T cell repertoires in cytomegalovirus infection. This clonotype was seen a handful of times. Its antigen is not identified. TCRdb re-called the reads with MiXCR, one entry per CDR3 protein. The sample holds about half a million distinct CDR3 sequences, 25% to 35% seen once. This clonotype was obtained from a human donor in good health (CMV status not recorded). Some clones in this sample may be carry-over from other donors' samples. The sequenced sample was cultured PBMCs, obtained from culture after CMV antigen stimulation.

The CDR3 loop is CASSVGQGTVTDTQYF. CDR3 in DNA: TGTGCCAGCAGCGTAGGGCAAGGGACAGTCACAGATACGCAGTATTTT. The chain joins TRBV11-2 to TRBJ2-3; TRBD1 agrees at 7 bases. The CDR3 runs to 16 residues. V dropped 5 bases and J dropped 2; count of bases not matched to a gene: 10. The germline CDR1 and CDR2 sequences are SGHAT and FQNNGV. The full variable domain, its missing parts supplied by reference TRBV11-2 and TRBJ2-3, is EAGVAQSPRYKIIEKRQSVAFWCNPISGHATLYWYQQILGQGPKLLIQFQNNGVVDDSQLPKDRFSAERLKGVDSTLKIQPAKLEDSAVYLCASSVGQGTVTDTQYFGPGTRLTVL.